Shown below are 32 T cell receptor beta chains from a single sample sequenced in a study of T cells expressing NK-cell markers. No DNA is given; TCRdb re-called the 5' RACE reads and lists each CDR3 protein once. The sample table includes roughly 380,000 distinct CDR3 sequences. The sample consisted of blood T cells: a sorted CD56 or NKG2C T cell subset, CD4+ or CD8+ T cells, or bulk PBMC T cells (not recorded which). The receptors originated from a man between 18 and 69 years old in good health.

The chain uses TRBV7-8 and TRBJ2-6; lacking DNA, the TRBD1 call made by TCRdb goes unchecked. Germline CDR1 and CDR2: SGHVS and FQNEAQ. This CDR3 has 18 amino acids. The CDR3 spells CASSFRTGGVRGANVLTF. Complete variable domain (other parts from reference TRBV7-8 and TRBJ2-6): GAGVSQSPRYKVAKRGQDVALRCDPISGHVSLFWYQQALGQGPEFLTYFQNEAQLDKSGLPSDRFFAERPEGSVSTLKIQRTQQEDSAVYLCASSFRTGGVRGANVLTFGAGSRLTVL.

The chain links TRBV6-5 to TRBJ1-4; without DNA, the TCRdb call of TRBD1 cannot be checked. CDR3 length: 15 amino acids. Per germline, CDR1 MNHEY and CDR2 SVGAGI. Here the CDR3 reads CASSSGQGINEKLFF.

The rearrangement uses TRBV29-1 and TRBJ1-1. Germline V CDR1 and CDR2: SQVTM, ANQGSEA. CDR3 length: 14 residues. The CDR3 here is CSVEVMRGGTEAFF.

The rearrangement joins TRBV6-1 to TRBJ1-1; TCRdb designates TRBD1, a call that cannot be tested without DNA. The CDR3 runs 14 residues. From germline, CDR1 is MNHNS and CDR2 SASEGT. The CDR3 sequence is CASRGTGRIAEAFF.

Here the CDR3 reads CSGIAGGGTGELFF. The chain has TRBV20-1 and TRBJ2-2; TCRdb selects TRBD2, and the lack of DNA leaves this call unchecked. Germline V gene sequence: CDR1 DFQATT, CDR2 SNEGSKA (reference sequence). The CDR3 is made up of 14 amino acids.

The chain is built from TRBV20-1 and TRBJ1-4. The CDR3 length is 15 residues. Germline V gene sequence: CDR1 DFQATT, CDR2 SNEGSKA (reference sequence). The CDR3 region is CSARARKATNEKLFF.

V usage is TRBV9 and J usage is TRBJ1-1; TCRdb selects TRBD1, and the lack of DNA leaves this call unchecked. The CDR3 contains 17 residues. Germline CDR1 SGDLS, CDR2 YYNGEE. CDR3 region: CASSGRQGMLESTEAFF.

The chain recombines TRBV6-1 with TRBJ1-4. This CDR3 has 13 amino acids. The germline CDR1 and CDR2 sequences are MNHNS and SASEGT. CDR3 residues: CASSERFGLQLFF.

CDR3: CASSIDPRGSSYEQYF. The chain employs TRBV19 and TRBJ2-7; TCRdb calls TRBD1, which cannot be checked without DNA. The CDR3 extends over 16 amino acids. Germline CDR1 LNHDA, CDR2 SQIVND (reference sequence).

The genes are TRBV7-8 and TRBJ2-3. Per the germline V gene, CDR1 is SGHVS and CDR2 is FQNEAQ. The CDR3 runs to 13 residues. Here the CDR3 reads CASSSPGTDTQYF.

The rearrangement joins TRBV10-3 to TRBJ2-2; checking the TCRdb D call of TRBD2 is not possible without DNA. The CDR3 length is 17 residues. Germline lookup yields CDR1 ENHRY and CDR2 SYGVKD. CDR3 residues: CAISGGLAGSNTGELFF.

The genes are TRBV12-3 or TRBV12-4 and TRBJ1-2; absent DNA, TCRdb's TRBD1 call cannot be checked. This CDR3 is 14 amino acids long. This CDR3 reads CASSGGAGGYGYTF.

The genes are TRBV18 and TRBJ2-7; checking the TCRdb D call of TRBD1 is not possible without DNA. The CDR3 covers 13 residues. Germline V gene lookup returns CDR1 KGHSH and CDR2 LQKENI. The CDR3 reads CASSPKDRGEQYF.

J is TRBJ2-5 and V is TRBV5-1; TCRdb names TRBD1, which stays unverified in the absence of DNA. Germline CDR1 SGHRS, CDR2 YFSETQ. The CDR3 length is 14 residues. The CDR3 loop reads CASYPGQGTETQYF.

The genes are TRBV6-5 and TRBJ1-1. This CDR3 comprises 11 residues. Germline CDR1 reads MNHEY; CDR2 reads SVGAGI. The CDR3 is CASSGVVGAFF.

The chain couples TRBV7-9 to TRBJ1-4. This CDR3 contains 15 residues. In germline, CDR1 is SEHNR, CDR2 FQNEAQ (reference sequence). CDR3 loop: CASSRARGTNEKLFF.

The chain joins TRBV5-5 to TRBJ2-5. The CDR3 runs 14 residues. Germline V CDR1 and CDR2: SGHKS, YYEKEE (reference sequence). The chain's CDR3 is CASKRSRNQETQYF.

The chain employs TRBV6-6 and TRBJ1-1; as DNA is missing, the TRBD1 call by TCRdb cannot be tested. Germline-derived CDR1 and CDR2 are MNHNY and SVGAGI (reference sequence). The length of the CDR3 is 11 residues. CDR3 residues: CASSLTGGAFF.

V is TRBV6-5 and J is TRBJ2-2; the TRBD2 assignment by TCRdb is unverifiable without DNA. CDR1 and CDR2 (germline): MNHEY, SVGAGI. CDR3 length equals 15 residues. CDR3 amino acids: CASSHTSGNTGELFF.

The chain carries TRBV6-5 and TRBJ1-1. This CDR3 has 12 residues. Germline values: CDR1 MNHEY, CDR2 SVGAGI. The CDR3 spells CASSSSSVGAFF.

The rearrangement uses TRBV15 and TRBJ1-2; TCRdb picks TRBD1, but there is no DNA to check that call. Germline V gives CDR1 LNHNV, CDR2 YYDKDF (reference sequence). There are 14 residues in the CDR3. The CDR3 here is CATSLGTGNYGYTF.

The genes are TRBV9 and TRBJ2-3; checking the TCRdb D call of TRBD2 is not possible without DNA. Germline values: CDR1 SGDLS, CDR2 YYNGEE. The length of the CDR3 is 16 residues. The CDR3 sequence: CASSVAGPRGTDTQYF.

The chain couples TRBV11-2 to TRBJ2-3. The CDR3 is 16 residues long. The germline CDR1 and CDR2 sequences are SGHAT and FQNNGV. The CDR3 protein is CASSLLPPRFPDTQYF.

This rearrangement joins TRBV12-3 or TRBV12-4 to TRBJ1-3; TCRdb outputs TRBD1, but without DNA this stays unchecked. The CDR3 is 14 amino acids. CDR3 sequence: CASSSSGIGNTIYF.

V is TRBV20-1 and J is TRBJ1-5. This CDR3 is 13 amino acids long. Germline V gene lookup returns CDR1 DFQATT and CDR2 SNEGSKA (reference sequence). CDR3 region: CSAAWGSNQPQHF.

This rearrangement joins TRBV6-5 to TRBJ1-5; TCRdb outputs TRBD1, but without DNA this stays unchecked. Germline V gene data show CDR1 as MNHEY and CDR2 as SVGAGI. The CDR3 totals 14 residues. CDR3 amino acids: CASSYRGGGQPQHF.

CDR3 region: CASSWTVSYNEQFF. The gene calls are TRBV6-5 and TRBJ2-1; lacking DNA, the TRBD1 call made by TCRdb goes unchecked. This CDR3 is built from 14 residues. Germline V gene sequence: CDR1 MNHEY, CDR2 SVGAGI.

V gene TRBV6-2 or TRBV6-3 combines with J gene TRBJ2-7. The germline V gene encodes CDR1 MNHEY and CDR2 SVGEGT. There are 14 residues in the CDR3. CDR3 loop: CASSYYGSRYEQYF.

The chain links TRBV7-2 to TRBJ1-5; TCRdb returns TRBD1, unconfirmable since there is no DNA. Germline CDR1 is SGHTA and CDR2 is FQGNSA. The CDR3 loop spans 14 amino acids. The chain's CDR3 is CASSESGGGQPQHF.

V gene TRBV6-1 combines with J gene TRBJ1-6; the TRBD1 assignment by TCRdb is unverifiable without DNA. Germline CDR1 MNHNS, CDR2 SASEGT. This CDR3 comprises 15 residues. The chain's CDR3 is CASSFRTADNSPLHF.

V and J are TRBV28 and TRBJ2-6. Germline V gene lookup returns CDR1 MDHEN and CDR2 SYDVKM. This CDR3 contains 15 residues. The CDR3 region is CASSFYGSGANVLTF.

The V and J genes are TRBV28 and TRBJ2-3; the TCRdb call, TRBD2, lacks DNA for checking. CDR1 and CDR2 (germline): MDHEN, SYDVKM. CDR3 length: 15 residues. The CDR3: CASAQRGGSTDTQYF.